These 8 T cell receptor beta chains were sequenced from one sample in a study of cytomegalovirus exposure and HLA in healthy donors. PCR involved 60 Vbeta and 13 Jbeta primers. Some clones are missing from TCRdb's copy, which holds only in-frame ones; the method was immunoSEQ multiplex PCR. The sample yields over 100,000 clones, around 80% seen once. Material: PBMCs. These receptor sequences come from a man aged 30-40 years in good health and CMV-seronegative.

The V gene is TRBV7-3, the J gene TRBJ2-3; D remains unclear. Germline V lookup: CDR1 SGHTA, CDR2 FQGTGA. Between the trimmed V and J ends, which lost 3 bases and 6 bases, there was a span of 7 bases. The CDR3 spans 12 residues. The CDR3 DNA reads as TGTGCCAGCAGCTTGACTGGTGATACGCAGTATTTT. Translation: CASSLTGDTQYF.

This chain joins TRBV30 and TRBJ2-1, with 7 bases matching TRBD2. CDR3 length: 10 amino acids. J lost 9 bases, V lost 7 bases, and 3 bases had no gene match. Looked up from germline, CDR1 is GTSNPN and CDR2 is SVGIG (reference sequence). This CDR3 reads CALLASEQFF. CDR3 DNA: TGTGCCTTACTAGCGAGTGAGCAGTTCTTC. The full variable domain, its missing parts supplied by reference TRBV30 and TRBJ2-1, is SQTIHQWPATLVQPVGSPLSLECTVEGTSNPNLYWYRQAAGRGLQLLFYSVGIGQISSEVPQNLSASRPQDRQFILSSKKLLLSDSGFYLCALLASEQFFGPGTRLTVL.

The CDR3 sequence: CASTPGLSIRELFF. The DNA of the CDR3 is TGTGCCAGCACCCCGGGACTTTCTATACGGGAGCTGTTTTTT. V is TRBV2 and J is TRBJ2-2; tentatively, D is TRBD2 (6 bases). CDR3 size: 14 residues. Germline CDR1 is SNHLY and CDR2 is FYNNEI. The V gene lost 7 bases and the J gene lost 9 bases, with 18 bases spanning the gap. Filled out from reference TRBV2 and TRBJ2-2, the complete variable domain reads EPEVTQTPSHQVTQMGQEVILRCVPISNHLYFYWYRQILGQKVEFLVSFYNNEISEKSEIFDDQFSVERPDGSNFTLKIRSTKLEDSAMYFCASTPGLSIRELFFGEGSRLTVL.

The chain has TRBV2 and TRBJ1-5, with TRBD1 matching 7 bases. V shed 8 bases and J 4 bases; nucleotides not matched to a gene: 11. Germline V gene sequence: CDR1 SNHLY, CDR2 FYNNEI. The length of the CDR3 is 15 residues. Here the CDR3 DNA reads TGTGCCAGCCGAAAGGAGACAGGGACAAATCAGCCCCAGCATTTT. Translating gives CASRKETGTNQPQHF.

The chain combines TRBV29-1 with TRBJ2-3; 9 bases fit TRBD2. V lost 4 bases, J lost 2 bases, and 4 bases stayed unmatched. CDR1 is SQVTM and CDR2 is ANQGSEA in the germline V gene. The CDR3 is made up of 14 amino acids. The CDR3 DNA sequence: TGCAGCGTTGCTAAGCGGGGGGCCACAGATACGCAGTATTTT. Translating it yields CSVAKRGATDTQYF.

V usage is TRBV29-1 and J usage is TRBJ2-7; D might be TRBD2 (6 bases). The V and J ends lost 5 bases and 3 bases respectively, with 17 bases between them. The V gene's germline CDR1 is SQVTM and CDR2 ANQGSEA. This CDR3 is 14 amino acids long. In DNA form, the CDR3 reads TGCAGCGTTTTAGGTTCGACGGGAGACTACGAGCAGTACTTC. Protein: CSVLGSTGDYEQYF.

The chain's CDR3 is CASSPLAGGSYNEQFF. The DNA for the CDR3 is TGTGCCAGCAGTCCCTTAGCGGGGGGGTCCTACAATGAGCAGTTCTTC. The V and J genes are TRBV5-6 and TRBJ2-1, with 11 bases matching TRBD2. There are 16 residues in the CDR3. The V and J ends lost 5 bases and 1 base, in that order; junction bases with no gene match: 5. Germline assignment: CDR1 SGHDT and CDR2 YYEEEE.

This clone appeared once. The chain joins TRBV29-1 to TRBJ1-1, with D perhaps TRBD1 (5 bases). The V end was cut by 6 bases, the J end by 5 bases, with 13 bases between. This CDR3 has 12 amino acids. Germline V gene sequence: CDR1 SQVTM, CDR2 ANQGSEA. CDR3 sequence (DNA): TGCAGCGTCCGAGCAGGGTTAACTGAAGCTTTCTTT. It encodes CSVRAGLTEAFF.